Listed below are T cell receptor beta chains from one sample, sequenced in a study of CD8 T cells in ankylosing spondylitis. Each CDR3 protein is one row after TCRdb ran MiXCR on the 5' RACE reads. This sample has around 890,000 distinct CDR3 sequences; 12% occur once, and the top ten carry under 0.6%. Material for sequencing was blood, either unsorted or a sorted T cell fraction (not recorded which). All receptors come from a male donor with ankylosing spondylitis. Each CDR3 is given with its conserved first and last residue. The D gene is left open where the match is weak. Clone size is stated in some rows and not others, as once, few, many or a class when expanded.

clone size	V gene	D gene	J gene	CDR3 DNA	CDR3 protein
-	TRBV7-3	-	TRBJ2-2	TGTGCCAGCGGAGGAGGGCCGTCCGGGGAGCTGTTTTTT	CASGGGPSGELFF
-	TRBV30	-	TRBJ1-5	TGTGCCTGGAGTGTACCCGGCCAGGGCAATCAGCCCCAGCATTTT	CAWSVPGQGNQPQHF
many	TRBV15	-	TRBJ1-2	TGTGCCACCAGCAGAGATCTCACTTCTAACTATGGCTACACCTTC	CATSRDLTSNYGYTF
few	TRBV20-1	TRBD1	TRBJ1-2	TGCAGTGCTAGAGGGGCCCCGGGACAGGGTCTTCGCTACACCTTC	CSARGAPGQGLRYTF
-	TRBV20-1	-	TRBJ2-1	TGCAGTGCTAGTATCATGTTTCCTCGCTCCTACAATGAGCAGTTCTTC	CSASIMFPRSYNEQFF
few	TRBV5-1	TRBD2	TRBJ2-1	TGCGCCAGCAGCTGGGGTCTCCGGGACTACGACAATGGTGAGCAGTTCTTC	CASSWGLRDYDNGEQFF
-	TRBV7-3	-	TRBJ2-3	TGTGCCAGCAGCCCGGGGGGCAGCGAAGCAGATACGCAGTATTTT	CASSPGGSEADTQYF
-	TRBV7-2	TRBD1	TRBJ2-4	TGTGCCAGCAGCCTGGGACAGGCAGACATTCAGTACTTC	CASSLGQADIQYF
few	TRBV29-1	-	TRBJ2-5	TGCAGCGTCCGGTGGTGGAGACAAGAGACCCAGTACTTC	CSVRWWRQETQYF
-	TRBV27	-	TRBJ2-5	TGTGCCAGCAGTGCTATAATCCAAGAGACCCAGTACTTC	CASSAIIQETQYF
many	TRBV18	TRBD1	TRBJ1-5	TGTGCCAGCTCACCACCGGGACAGAGTAATCAGCCCCAGCATTTT	CASSPPGQSNQPQHF
few	TRBV20-1	-	TRBJ2-1	TGCAGTGCCTCCCGGCCCGGTTTCTCCTACAATGAGCAGTTCTTC	CSASRPGFSYNEQFF
few	TRBV7-9	TRBD1	TRBJ2-7	TGTGCCAGCAGCCTGGGACAGGGGGAAGGGTCCTACGAGCAGTACTTC	CASSLGQGEGSYEQYF
-	TRBV7-2	TRBD1	TRBJ1-2	TGTGCCAGCAGCCCACGGACAGGGGGCTATTTCTATGGCTACACCTTC	CASSPRTGGYFYGYTF
few	TRBV11-2	TRBD2	TRBJ2-3	TGTGCCAGCAGCTTAGCTGTAACTAGCGGAAGCACAGATACGCAGTATTTT	CASSLAVTSGSTDTQYF
-	TRBV7-8	-	TRBJ2-7	TGTGCCAGCAGCCGGGCCGGGTACAACTACGAGCAGTACTTC	CASSRAGYNYEQYF
-	TRBV3-1	-	TRBJ2-3	TGTGCCAGCTGCAAGAACATTAGGTCGGAGCAACCGGGGACAGATACGCAGTATTTT	CASCKNIRSEQPGTDTQYF
few	TRBV4-2	-	TRBJ2-6	TGTGCCAGCAGCCAAGAACCACTTTTCTCTGGGGCCAACGTCCTGACTTTC	CASSQEPLFSGANVLTF
few	TRBV6-5	TRBD2	TRBJ2-7	TGTGCCAGCAGTTACACCCCGGGAGGGGCCTACGAGCAGTACTTC	CASSYTPGGAYEQYF
-	TRBV5-1	-	TRBJ2-5	TGCGCCAGCAGCTTCTATTCTATTAGGGAGACCCAGTACTTC	CASSFYSIRETQYF
-	TRBV7-6	-	TRBJ2-5	TGTGCCAGTTCAGGGTACCAAGAGACCCAGTACTTC	CASSGYQETQYF
-	TRBV9	-	TRBJ2-3	TGTGCCAGCAGCGTAGGGGGGGGGCCTCTTGGCGCAGATACGCAGTATTTT	CASSVGGGPLGADTQYF
-	TRBV20-1	TRBD2	TRBJ2-4	TGCAGTGCTAGAGGGACTAGCGGGGGGAGATTAGCCAAAAACATTCAGTACTTC	CSARGTSGGRLAKNIQYF
many	TRBV4-3	-	TRBJ2-3	TGCGCCAGCAGCCAAGGGCCCCTTTACCGCACAGATACGCAGTATTTT	CASSQGPLYRTDTQYF
few	TRBV6-2/TRBV6-3	-	TRBJ2-5	TGTGCCAGCAGTTACGGCGGAAAAGAGACCCAGTACTTC	CASSYGGKETQYF
-	TRBV12-3/TRBV12-4	-	TRBJ1-4	TGTGCCAGCAGCTTCTGGACAGATGAAAAACTGTTTTTT	CASSFWTDEKLFF